This entry features one T cell receptor (beta chain) sequence. This clonotype was seen a handful of times. The target of this receptor is not known. No per-base quality is available; no much larger clone lies one base away. These data originate in a study of regulatory T cells in long-lasting Graves disease (TCRdb year 2021). Turning to the overall study: To count as having persistent Graves' disease, a patient had to have received antithyroid drug treatment for over 5 years with TSH receptor autoantibodies remaining persistently positive. This study used TCR sequencing and RNA sequencing of peripheral blood to compare persistent Graves' disease patients against newly diagnosed Graves' disease patients. The study was conducted in China and was registered as a clinical trial. A total of roughly 35 samples underwent TCR sequencing: around 13 from persistent and roughly 20 from newly diagnosed Graves' disease patients. On average, persistent Graves' disease patients in the clinical cohort had been on antithyroid drugs for about 10.3 years.

Measured from the cysteine to the phenylalanine, the CDR3 is 15 residues long. The sequence is cut down to CDR3 DNA, 45 bases in frame from base 1. V and J lose 5 bases and 2 bases, and a span of 16 bases separates them. CDR1 is given as SEHNR and CDR2 as FQNEAQ, both from the germline V gene (reference sequence). Library generation was performed with multiplex PCR. The sequencer was an Illumina HiSeq 4000. To build TCR beta libraries, CDR3 regions were amplified by Arm-PCR using iRepertoire HTBI primers. Gel purification was performed on PCR products prior to sequencing. As for the original processing: Gene usage analysis of CDR3 amino acid clonotypes relied on the 60 or so TRBV and about 13 TRBJ segments identified across samples. COPE and FqMerger were used to merge filtered high-quality paired reads into contigs. BLAST was used to align contigs to IMGT TRBV, TRBD and TRBJ reference genes, and CDR3 was defined according to IMGT. Any clonotype with a frequency above 0.1% was classified as a highly expanded clone. Repertoire diversity was measured by Shannon entropy, and V-J evenness by the Gini coefficient. Public clonotypes were defined as clonotypes shared by more than one individual. The raw public reads went through TCRdb reprocessing: fastp at Q25, MiXCR clone calling, in-frame beta chains kept. Rows merge per CDR3 protein into single entries with the most common DNA and genes. TCRdb, not the authors, supplied the V and J calls. This sample gives roughly 400,000 distinct CDR3 sequences in total; around a fifth of them show up just once. Roughly an eighth of the sample lies in the top ten.

Explained via the paper, the time point label denotes: persistent/refractory GD, antithyroid drugs over 5 years with positive TRAb. For both TCR sequencing and RNA sequencing, RNA was extracted from PBMCs using TRIzol. The diagnosis of Graves' disease was made according to American Thyroid Association guidelines. Patients were recruited from an endocrinology department in Xi'an, China. Each patient gave 8.5 to 9.5 milliliters of peripheral blood, collected in an EDTA anticoagulant tube. Ficoll Paque Plus density gradient separation was used to isolate PBMCs, and no further T cell sorting was done. An Agilent 2100 Bioanalyzer and agarose gel were used to check RNA quality, while a NanoDrop 2000 measured RNA concentration. What the authors observed across the whole study: Sequencing and analysis were limited to the TCR beta chain. Persistent Graves' disease patients showed lower TCR Shannon entropy and fewer highly expanded clones than newly diagnosed patients, suggesting clonal expansion. Preferential use of TRBV28, TRBJ1-2 and TRBJ2-5 was observed in persistent disease, whereas TRBV20-1 and TRBJ2-1 were favored in newly diagnosed disease. Peripheral blood alone was examined, since thyroid tissue, which constituted the primary lesion, could not be accessed. As a limitation, the authors acknowledged that the small sample size may reduce accuracy. More public clonotypes were shared among persistent patients (fewer than 3,000) than among newly diagnosed patients (under 1,000).

The rearranged chain carries TRBV7-9 and TRBJ2-7; there is no confident call for the D gene. The sequence came from a female donor with Graves disease. The specimen comprised peripheral blood mononuclear cells (PBMCs), sampled when the disease was refractory, from a patient treated with antithyroid drugs. The sequenced DNA: TGTGCCAGCAGCCATGCGCGAAAACCTACCTACGAGCAGTACTTC. This sequence encodes CASSHARKPTYEQYF.